This T cell receptor (beta chain) was captured in a study of cytomegalovirus exposure and HLA in healthy donors. Looking at the study overall: About 85 million unique TCR sequences came from HLA-typed donors in an early release. Study observations and caveats: Productive rates of about 90% or about 30% were seen for most TCR beta V segments in an earlier analysis. The HLA-A and HLA-B alleles of most subjects were reportedly predicted accurately from TCR beta sequences.

Amplification used 60 Vbeta primers and 13 Jbeta primers. Libraries were prepared by immunoSEQ multiplex PCR; TCRdb keeps only in-frame clonotypes and omits some of them. The top ten clones hold more than 2.5% of a sample with just over 85,000 clones, approximately 80% of them seen once. The CDR3 extends over 17 amino acids. V shed 7 bases and J shed 1 base, with 20 bases lying between them. Per germline, CDR1 LNHDA and CDR2 SQIVND (reference sequence). About this clone itself: What it recognizes is unknown.

This sequence joins TRBV19 and TRBJ1-5, with unresolved D. The sequenced sample consisted of PBMCs. This clonotype originated in a man aged 35 to 55 in good health and CMV-seronegative. In DNA form, the CDR3 reads TGTGCCAGTACAGCACTAGATCGGAGTATAAGCAATCAGCCCCAGCATTTT. This codes for CASTALDRSISNQPQHF.